This TCR beta chain was captured in a study of T cell repertoires in cytomegalovirus infection. The CDR3 consists of 17 residues. V lost 4 bases and J 1 base, leaving 16 bases between the germline ends. MiXCR was run by TCRdb on the reads, yielding one entry per CDR3 protein. The sample gives 650,000 to 900,000 distinct CDR3 sequences, 29% of which show up once; around 13% is in the top ten. The table lists this clonotype with a few counts. Its antigen is not identified. The chain uses TRBV12-3 or TRBV12-4 and TRBJ2-2, with D tentatively TRBD2 (6 bases). The sequenced sample was cultured CD8+ T cells from PBMCs, obtained from culture after CMV antigen stimulation. The receptor was isolated from a human donor in good health (CMV status not recorded). Some clones in this sample may be carry-over from other donors' samples. The CDR3 DNA reads TGTGCCAGCAGTTCAACCACGGGGGTAGGGAACACCGGGGAGCTGTTTTTT. Protein: CASSSTTGVGNTGELFF.